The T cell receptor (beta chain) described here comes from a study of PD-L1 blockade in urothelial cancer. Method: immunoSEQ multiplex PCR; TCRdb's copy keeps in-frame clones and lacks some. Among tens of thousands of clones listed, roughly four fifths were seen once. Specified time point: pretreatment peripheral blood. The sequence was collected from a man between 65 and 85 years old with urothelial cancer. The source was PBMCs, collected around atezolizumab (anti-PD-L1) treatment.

CDR3 coding DNA: TGTGCCAGCAGCTTAGTGGGCGGGGACACCGGGGAGCTGTTTTTT. Amino acid sequence: CASSLVGGDTGELFF. The chain links TRBV7-3 to TRBJ2-2, with D possibly being TRBD2 (6 bases). The V and J ends lost 2 bases and 3 bases respectively, with 10 bases between them. The CDR3 consists of 15 residues. Per germline, CDR1 SGHTA and CDR2 FQGTGA.